What follows are 32 T cell receptor beta chains derived from one specimen sequenced in a study of somatic mutations in cytotoxic T cells in rheumatoid arthritis. Repertoires were generated with immunoSEQ multiplex PCR, while TCRdb's copy carries only in-frame clones and drops some. This table holds about 17,000 clones, roughly four fifths found once. Sequencing was done on a sample of CD8+ T cells sorted from blood. Receptor source: an adult with rheumatoid arthritis.

On this clone itself: The junction differs from germline at one of its ends, possibly a read error. The J gene is TRBJ2-1, the V gene TRBV19, with 9 bases fitting TRBD2. This CDR3 spans 15 amino acids. The germline CDR1 and CDR2 sequences are LNHDA and SQIVND (reference sequence). The CDR3 sequence: CASNIAGASYNEQFF. The CDR3 DNA follows: TGTGCCAGTAATATAGCGGGGGCTTCCTACAATGAGCAGTTCTTC.

The chain combines TRBV6-5 with TRBJ1-4, with a tentative D call TRBD1 (5 bases). CDR1 is MNHEY, CDR2 SVGAGI, per germline. V was cut by 1 base and J by 4 bases, with 10 bases left in between. The CDR3 has 15 residues. The CDR3 region is CASSYYGRDNEKLFF. The DNA for the CDR3 is TGTGCCAGCAGTTACTATGGCAGGGATAATGAAAAACTGTTTTTT.

The chain combines TRBV10-3 with TRBJ2-1, with TRBD1 identical over 7 bases. Germline CDR1 reads ENHRY; CDR2 reads SYGVKD. The CDR3 length is 12 residues. The junction had 8 bases not matched to a gene; V was cut back by 8 bases and J by 10 bases. CDR3 nucleotide sequence: TGTGCCATCGAAACAGGGGCCCGCGAGCAGTTCTTC. Encoded protein: CAIETGAREQFF.

Here the CDR3 DNA reads TGCGCCAGTCCTAGCGGGACAGGGGGCGAAAAACTGTTTTTT. Its protein product is CASPSGTGGEKLFF. V usage is TRBV23-1 and J usage is TRBJ1-4, with 12 bases identical to TRBD1. TRBV23-1 is an ORF, with its function uncertain. J was trimmed by 8 bases and V by 9 bases; bases with no gene match: 7. There are 14 residues in the CDR3.

The chain is built from TRBV7-9 and TRBJ2-7, with a weak D call TRBD1 (5 bases). The CDR3 is made up of 17 amino acids. Germline CDR1 SEHNR, CDR2 FQNEAQ (reference sequence). Deletions cut 4 bases from V and 0 bases from J, with 19 bases between. Here the CDR3 DNA reads TGTGCCAGCAGCTCGTTTGGGGCCGCGAAAAGCTCCTACGAGCAGTACTTC. Its protein is CASSSFGAAKSSYEQYF.

The rearrangement links TRBV4-1 to TRBJ2-6, with 10 bases lining up with TRBD2. Germline trimming cut 3 bases from V and 0 bases from J; bases unmatched to any gene: 17. The CDR3 loop spans 22 amino acids. Germline CDR1 and CDR2: MGHRA and YSYEKL. The CDR3 region has the DNA TGCGCCAGCAGCCAGCTAGGACCGTCAACCGGGACTAGCGACTCTGGGGCCAACGTCCTGACTTTC. Its translation: CASSQLGPSTGTSDSGANVLTF.

The V and J genes are TRBV6-6 and TRBJ2-5; D may be TRBD2 (6 bases). This CDR3 region has 12 residues. V gave up 7 bases and J gave up 5 bases, with 11 bases separating them. Germline CDR1 and CDR2: MNHNY and SVGAGI (reference sequence). Here the CDR3 DNA reads TGTGCCAGCACCCGACTAGGGGAGACCCAGTACTTC. This gives the protein CASTRLGETQYF.

This clone has only a few counts. This chain connects TRBV30 to TRBJ2-2; 7 nucleotides match TRBD1. The CDR3 has 14 residues. J was trimmed by 2 bases and V by 4 bases; bases with no gene match: 4. Germline V gene lookup returns CDR1 GTSNPN and CDR2 SVGIG (reference sequence). CDR3 nucleotides: TGTGCCTGGATGGGGACAGAAAACACCGGGGAGCTGTTTTTT. Protein product: CAWMGTENTGELFF.

The rearrangement joins TRBV6-6 to TRBJ2-6; the match to TRBD1 covers 11 bases. The CDR3 is made up of 16 amino acids. From germline, CDR1 is MNHNY and CDR2 SVGAGI (reference sequence). V gave up 5 bases and J gave up 3 bases; unmatched junction bases: 3. As DNA, the CDR3 is TGTGCCAGCAGTGGGACAGGGGGGTATGGGGCCAACGTCCTGACTTTC. This gives the protein CASSGTGGYGANVLTF.

This chain connects TRBV28 to TRBJ2-7, with 7 nucleotides matching TRBD2. This CDR3 is built from 15 residues. In germline, CDR1 is MDHEN, CDR2 SYDVKM. The trim removed 5 bases at V and 3 bases at J, leaving 10 bases unmatched. CDR3 DNA sequence: TGTGCCAGCAGTACTCCCGGGGGGACCTTCTACGAGCAGTACTTC. Translating it yields CASSTPGGTFYEQYF.

V is TRBV4-2 and J is TRBJ2-1, with D possibly TRBD2 on 6 matching bases. Trimming removed 0 bases from V and 9 bases from J, with 15 bases in between. CDR1 LGHNA and CDR2 YNFKEQ come from the germline V gene. The CDR3 runs 15 residues. CDR3 sequence: CASSQENGPAGEQFF. In DNA, the CDR3 is TGTGCCAGCAGCCAAGAAAACGGACCAGCGGGTGAGCAGTTCTTC.

V is TRBV5-4 and J is TRBJ2-1; 7 positions match TRBD2. V lost 0 bases, J lost 8 bases, and 5 bases stayed unmatched. This CDR3 contains 14 residues. Germline CDR1 and CDR2: SGHNT and YYREEE (reference sequence). CDR3 sequence reads: CASSLVAGDDEQFF. The CDR3 DNA reads TGTGCCAGCAGCTTGGTGGCGGGAGATGATGAGCAGTTCTTC.

This clone was detected only once. The V gene is TRBV7-9, the J gene TRBJ2-1, with 7 bases matching TRBD2. Germline V gene data show CDR1 as SEHNR and CDR2 as FQNEAQ (reference sequence). This CDR3 is built from 14 residues. V trimming: 5 bases; J trimming: 5 bases; junction bases outside the gene matches: 6. As DNA, the CDR3 is TGTGCCAGCAGCCCCGGACTAGACCACAATGAGCAGTTCTTC. Its protein product is CASSPGLDHNEQFF.

The CDR3 region is CASSLALPPTGRKSNQPQHF. The CDR3 coding sequence is TGTGCCAGCAGCTTAGCCCTGCCTCCGACAGGGAGGAAATCCAATCAGCCCCAGCATTTT. The rearrangement uses TRBV11-3 and TRBJ1-5, with 7 bases identical to TRBD1. This CDR3 has 20 amino acids. Germline-derived CDR1 and CDR2 are SGHNT and YENEEA. The junction had 18 bases not matched to a gene; V was cut back by 1 base and J by 3 bases.

V gene TRBV19 combines with J gene TRBJ1-3, with TRBD1 as a possible D gene (5 bases). There are 15 residues in the CDR3. The ends were cut back, 3 bases at V and 0 bases at J, with 9 bases in the middle. CDR1 LNHDA and CDR2 SQIVND come from the germline V gene (reference sequence). The CDR3 DNA is TGTGCCAGTAGTATTCGGGGCGCCTCTGGAAACACCATATATTTT. It encodes CASSIRGASGNTIYF.

CDR3 protein: CASSQGMRDTQYF. CDR3 DNA: TGTGCCAGCAGTCAGGGAATGAGAGATACGCAGTATTTT. The gene calls are TRBV27 and TRBJ2-3; maybe TRBD1 (5 bases). This CDR3 has 13 amino acids. The V end lost 5 bases, the J end lost 5 bases, and 11 bases lay between the germline ends. Germline V gives CDR1 MNHEY, CDR2 SMNVEV (reference sequence).

The rearrangement uses TRBV19 and TRBJ2-2; D is unclear. The CDR3 spans 11 residues. CDR1 and CDR2 (germline): LNHDA, SQIVND (reference sequence). V was cut by 6 bases and J by 6 bases, with 5 bases left in between. CDR3 sequence: CASSPAGELFF. The CDR3 DNA is TGTGCCAGTAGCCCCGCCGGGGAGCTGTTTTTT.

This chain joins TRBV27 and TRBJ2-1; D might be TRBD1 or TRBD2, each matching 5 bases. The CDR3 runs 19 residues. Germline CDR1 and CDR2: MNHEY and SMNVEV (reference sequence). V was clipped by 4 bases and J by 0 bases, with 22 bases between them. As DNA, the CDR3 is TGTGCCAGCAGTTCCCCCACACTGTCCGGGACCGCCTCCTACAATGAGCAGTTCTTC. Amino acid sequence: CASSSPTLSGTASYNEQFF.

The CDR3 DNA reads as TGTGCTAGTGGTTTCGGGACACGCGGCTATTTTGTCTACACCTTC. It codes for CASGFGTRGYFVYTF. This chain joins TRBV12-5 and TRBJ1-2; tentatively, D is TRBD1 (6 bases). The CDR3 covers 15 residues. Trimming took off 3 bases at V and 10 bases at J, with 21 bases between the two ends. Germline CDR1 reads LGHNT; CDR2 reads FRNRAP.

CDR3 sequence (DNA): TGTGCCAGCAGGCCCTCCACAGGGGCCTATAATTCACCCCTCCACTTT. Protein sequence: CASRPSTGAYNSPLHF. The J gene is TRBJ1-6, the V gene TRBV27, with 7 bases aligning to TRBD1. This CDR3 comprises 16 residues. Looked up from germline, CDR1 is MNHEY and CDR2 is SMNVEV (reference sequence). V was clipped by 6 bases and J by 2 bases; unmatched bases: 7.

V and J are TRBV18 and TRBJ2-5; possibly TRBD1 for D (6 bases). The CDR3 extends over 16 amino acids. Trimming shortened V by 3 bases and J by 4 bases, and 18 bases separated the two germline ends. In germline, CDR1 is KGHSH, CDR2 LQKENI. In DNA form, the CDR3 reads TGTGCCAGCTCACCTTACTCCGGGACATCGTTAGAGACCCAGTACTTC. It is translated as CASSPYSGTSLETQYF.

V and J are TRBV5-6 and TRBJ2-2; the D is unclear. CDR3 size: 11 residues. Trimming pared 2 bases from V and 7 bases from J, leaving 3 bases between. Germline loops: CDR1 SGHDT, CDR2 YYEEEE. CDR3: CASSFGGELFF. In DNA form, the CDR3 reads TGTGCCAGCAGCTTTGGCGGGGAGCTGTTTTTT. Filled out from reference TRBV5-6 and TRBJ2-2, the complete variable domain reads DAGVTQSPTHLIKTRGQQVTLRCSPKSGHDTVSWYQQALGQGPQFIFQYYEEEERQRGNFPDRFSGHQFPNYSSELNVNALLLGDSALYLCASSFGGELFFGEGSRLTVL.

The rearrangement uses TRBV7-6 and TRBJ2-3, with TRBD2 matching over 8 bases. The CDR3 loop spans 14 amino acids. Trimming took 1 base from V and 4 from J; bases not matched to a gene: 1. CDR1 and CDR2 from the germline V gene are SGHVS and FNYEAQ. This chain's CDR3 is CASSLVGGADTQYF. CDR3 coding DNA: TGTGCCAGCAGCTTAGTCGGGGGGGCAGATACGCAGTATTTT.

This clone occurred once. The chain combines TRBV27 with TRBJ1-2; tentative D call: TRBD1 (5 bases). The CDR3 sequence is 15 residues long. The V and J ends lost 0 bases and 4 bases respectively, with 12 bases between them. The germline gives CDR1 MNHEY, CDR2 SMNVEV (reference sequence). As DNA, the CDR3 is TGTGCCAGCAGTTTATCGGGGCAGGGCGGCTATGGCTACACCTTC. Translated, it gives CASSLSGQGGYGYTF.

The gene calls are TRBV15 and TRBJ1-5, with D perhaps matching TRBD1 (5 bases). Germline loops: CDR1 LNHNV, CDR2 YYDKDF (reference sequence). V was clipped by 4 bases and J by 0 bases, with 16 bases between them. The CDR3 spans 17 residues. This chain's CDR3 is CATSTFPRENSNQPQHF. The CDR3 DNA reads TGTGCCACCAGCACATTTCCCAGGGAAAATAGCAATCAGCCCCAGCATTTT. Based on the CDR3 plus reference TRBV15 and TRBJ1-5, the full variable domain is DAMVIQNPRYQVTQFGKPVTLSCSQTLNHNVMYWYQQKSSQAPKLLFHYYDKDFNNEADTPDNFQSRRPNTSFCFLDIRSPGLGDTAMYLCATSTFPRENSNQPQHFGDGTRLSIL.

This rearrangement joins TRBV19 to TRBJ1-2, with TRBD1 as a possible D gene (5 bases). Germline CDR1 reads LNHDA; CDR2 reads SQIVND (reference sequence). The CDR3 runs to 12 residues. V gave up 5 bases and J gave up 7 bases, with 11 bases separating them. In DNA form, the CDR3 reads TGTGCCAGTAGTTTGGGTGGGGCTGGCTACACCTTC. Translating it yields CASSLGGAGYTF.

This chain joins TRBV25-1 and TRBJ1-5; D is undetermined. Germline V gene sequence: CDR1 MGHDK, CDR2 SYGVNS. There are 14 residues in the CDR3. The germline V and J ends were trimmed by 4 bases and 3 bases, with 10 bases remaining between them. Written as DNA, the CDR3 is TGTGCCAGCAGTGGTATAGGGAACAATCAGCCCCAGCATTTT. It encodes CASSGIGNNQPQHF.

V gene TRBV11-3 combines with J gene TRBJ2-7; 14 bases agree with TRBD2. The V segment lost 7 bases and the J segment 7 bases; nucleotides outside the gene matches: 9. CDR3 length: 15 residues. The V gene's germline CDR1 is SGHNT and CDR2 YENEEA. CDR3: CASTPGLAGDGEQYF. CDR3 coding DNA: TGTGCCAGCACCCCGGGACTAGCGGGAGACGGAGAGCAGTACTTC.

This rearrangement joins TRBV14 to TRBJ1-2, with TRBD1 identical over 12 bases. CDR3 length: 17 residues. Germline V gene data show CDR1 as SGHDN and CDR2 as FVKESK. Germline trimming cut 6 bases from V and 4 bases from J; bases unmatched to any gene: 12. The CDR3 nucleotides read TGTGCCAGCAGGGATAGGGACAGGGGGCGTTCTGGCTATGGCTACACCTTC. This codes for CASRDRDRGRSGYGYTF.

This clone occurred a few times. The V call is TRBV25-1, the J call TRBJ2-1; 13 bases are a match to TRBD2. CDR1 is MGHDK and CDR2 is SYGVNS in the germline V gene. This CDR3 has 14 amino acids. The J segment lost 8 bases and the V segment lost 7 bases, leaving 5 bases of the junction unmatched. Written as DNA, the CDR3 is TGTGCCAGCATTGGGACTAGCGGGAACCATGAGCAGTTCTTC. This codes for CASIGTSGNHEQFF.

The rearrangement joins TRBV27 to TRBJ1-3, with 7 bases identical to TRBD1. Trimming removed 1 base from V and 1 base from J; junction bases left unmatched: 7. CDR1 and CDR2 from the germline V gene are MNHEY and SMNVEV (reference sequence). The CDR3 length is 17 residues. The CDR3 loop is CASSLYGPGGSGNTIYF. The CDR3 DNA reads TGTGCCAGCAGTTTATATGGCCCAGGGGGTTCTGGAAACACCATATATTTT.

The gene calls are TRBV7-6 and TRBJ2-5; either TRBD1 or TRBD2 may fit D (5 bases each). Germline CDR1 SGHVS, CDR2 FNYEAQ. The CDR3 has 15 residues. V lost 0 bases, J lost 11 bases, and 19 bases lay in between. The CDR3 reads CASSLALIGVGEQYF. The CDR3 DNA sequence: TGTGCCAGCAGCTTAGCTCTAATCGGCGTAGGGGAGCAGTACTTC.